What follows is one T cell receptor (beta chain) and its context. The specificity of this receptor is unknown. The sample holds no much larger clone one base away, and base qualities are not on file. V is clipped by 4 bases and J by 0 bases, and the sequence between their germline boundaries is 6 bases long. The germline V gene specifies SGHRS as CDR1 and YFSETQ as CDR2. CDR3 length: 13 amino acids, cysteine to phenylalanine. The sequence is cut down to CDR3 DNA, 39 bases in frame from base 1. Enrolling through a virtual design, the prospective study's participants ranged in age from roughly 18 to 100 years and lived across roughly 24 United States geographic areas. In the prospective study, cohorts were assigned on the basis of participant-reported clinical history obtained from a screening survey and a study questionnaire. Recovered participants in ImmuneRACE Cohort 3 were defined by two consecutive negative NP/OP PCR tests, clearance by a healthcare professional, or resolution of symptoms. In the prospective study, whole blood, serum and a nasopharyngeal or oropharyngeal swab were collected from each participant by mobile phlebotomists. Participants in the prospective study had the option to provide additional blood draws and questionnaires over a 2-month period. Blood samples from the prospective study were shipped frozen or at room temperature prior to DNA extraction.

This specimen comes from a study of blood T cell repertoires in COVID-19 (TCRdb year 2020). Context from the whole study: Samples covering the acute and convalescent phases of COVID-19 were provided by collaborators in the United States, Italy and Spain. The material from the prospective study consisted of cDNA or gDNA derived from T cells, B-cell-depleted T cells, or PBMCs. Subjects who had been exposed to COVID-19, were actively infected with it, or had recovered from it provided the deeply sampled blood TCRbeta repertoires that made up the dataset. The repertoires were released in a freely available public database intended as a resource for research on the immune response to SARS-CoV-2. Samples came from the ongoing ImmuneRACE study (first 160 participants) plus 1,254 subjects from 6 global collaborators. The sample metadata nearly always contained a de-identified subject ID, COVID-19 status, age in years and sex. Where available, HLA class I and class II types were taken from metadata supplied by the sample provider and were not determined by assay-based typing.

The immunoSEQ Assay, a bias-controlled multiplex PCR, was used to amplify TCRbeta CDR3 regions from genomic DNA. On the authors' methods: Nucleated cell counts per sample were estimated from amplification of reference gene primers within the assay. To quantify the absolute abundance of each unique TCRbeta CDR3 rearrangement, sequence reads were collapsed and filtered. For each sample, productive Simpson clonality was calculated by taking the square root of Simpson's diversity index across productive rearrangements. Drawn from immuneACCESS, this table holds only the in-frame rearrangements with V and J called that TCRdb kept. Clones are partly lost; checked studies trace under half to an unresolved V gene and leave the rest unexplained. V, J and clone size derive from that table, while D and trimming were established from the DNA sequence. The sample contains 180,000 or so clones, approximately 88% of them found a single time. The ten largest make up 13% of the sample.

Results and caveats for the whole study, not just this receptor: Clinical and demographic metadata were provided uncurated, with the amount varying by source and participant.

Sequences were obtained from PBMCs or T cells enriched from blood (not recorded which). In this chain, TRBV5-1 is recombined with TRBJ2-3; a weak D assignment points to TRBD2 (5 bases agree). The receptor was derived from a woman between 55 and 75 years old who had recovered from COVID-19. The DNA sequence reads TGCGCCAGCAGCCGGACTAGCACAGATACGCAGTATTTT. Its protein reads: CASSRTSTDTQYF. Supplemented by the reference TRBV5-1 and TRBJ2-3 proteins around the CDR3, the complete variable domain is KAGVTQTPRYLIKTRGQQVTLSCSPISGHRSVSWYQQTPGQGLQFLFEYFSETQRNKGNFPGRFSGRQFSNSRSEMNVSTLELGDSALYLCASSRTSTDTQYFGPGTRLTVL.